This TCR beta chain was documented in a study of cytomegalovirus exposure and HLA in healthy donors. PCR was performed using 60 Vbeta and 13 Jbeta primers. This table comes from immunoSEQ multiplex PCR, and its TCRdb copy is limited to in-frame clones, with some not included. The sample lists over 150,000 clones; 80% were seen once. Overall study results and limits: Later analysis demonstrated an association between a missense DCLRE1C variant and TCR beta V- and J-gene trimming. Sequencing likely caused a cluster of highly shared sequence variants.

CDR3 length: 14 amino acids. The germline V gene has CDR1 MNHEY and CDR2 SMNVEV (reference sequence). The germline V and J ends were trimmed by 3 bases and 5 bases, with 13 bases remaining between them. As for this clone: The antigen remains unidentified.

The TCR sequence derives from a man younger than 45 in good health and CMV-seronegative. Sequencing was performed on PBMCs. The chain has TRBV27 and TRBJ2-5; no firm D call. The CDR3 bases are TGTGCCAGCAGTTTCCTTTCAGCGTTGGAGACCCAGTACTTC. This codes for CASSFLSALETQYF.